This passage covers 23 T cell receptor beta chains from one sample sequenced in a study of cytomegalovirus exposure and HLA in healthy donors. This PCR relied on a set of 60 Vbeta primers and 13 Jbeta primers. TCRdb keeps only in-frame clones here, not all; method: immunoSEQ multiplex PCR. The sample carries roughly 86,000 clones, over 50% recorded once. Sequencing was done on a sample of PBMCs. The receptors originated from a man aged 30-40 years in good health and CMV-seronegative.

The CDR3 reads CASSYVGQGAFSEQFF. The CDR3 DNA sequence: TGTGCCAGCAGTTACGTAGGACAGGGGGCGTTTAGTGAGCAGTTCTTC. The V call is TRBV6-6, the J call TRBJ2-1; 11 nucleotides agree with TRBD1. J lost 9 bases, V lost 2 bases, and 9 bases had no gene match. This CDR3 spans 16 amino acids. Germline V gives CDR1 MNHNY, CDR2 SVGAGI (reference sequence).

This clone was seen more than once but under ten times. The chain links TRBV7-3 to TRBJ1-2; D unresolved. The CDR3 is made up of 13 amino acids. Looked up from germline, CDR1 is SGHTA and CDR2 is FQGTGA. Trimming cost V 2 bases and J 5 bases, with 9 bases left between them. The CDR3 region has the DNA TGTGCCAGCAGCTTATCGGCGGGGTATGGCTACACCTTC. Translating gives CASSLSAGYGYTF. Full variable domain (missing parts from reference TRBV7-3 and TRBJ1-2): GAGVSQTPSNKVTEKGKYVELRCDPISGHTALYWYRQSLGQGPEFLIYFQGTGAADDSGLPNDRFFAVRPEGSVSTLKIQRTERGDSAVYLCASSLSAGYGYTFGSGTRLTVV.

The chain is built from TRBV5-1 and TRBJ2-3; 9 bases are a match to TRBD2. CDR3 length: 15 amino acids. CDR1 SGHRS and CDR2 YFSETQ come from the germline V gene. The V gene end was trimmed by 2 bases and the J gene end by 5 bases; junction bases not matched to a gene: 6. CDR3 region: CASSFGGRVRDTQYF. Here the CDR3 DNA reads TGCGCCAGCAGCTTTGGCGGGAGGGTGAGAGATACGCAGTATTTT.

The chain employs TRBV9 and TRBJ2-2; 7 nucleotides align to TRBD1. Germline V CDR1 and CDR2: SGDLS, YYNGEE. This CDR3 is built from 16 residues. Germline trimming cut 4 bases from V and 7 bases from J; bases unmatched to any gene: 13. CDR3 sequence reads: CASSPGTVGMGGELFF. The CDR3 bases are TGTGCCAGCAGCCCGGGGACAGTGGGGATGGGCGGGGAGCTGTTTTTT. The entire variable domain, with the rest obtained from reference TRBV9 and TRBJ2-2, is as follows: DSGVTQTPKHLITATGQRVTLRCSPRSGDLSVYWYQQSLDQGLQFLIQYYNGEERAKGNILERFSAQQFPDLHSELNLSSLELGDSALYFCASSPGTVGMGGELFFGEGSRLTVL.

The sample holds one count of this clone. The rearrangement joins TRBV7-8 to TRBJ2-7, with a weak D call TRBD2 (6 bases). The germline V and J ends were trimmed by 2 bases and 3 bases, with 11 bases remaining between them. CDR1 is SGHVS, CDR2 FQNEAQ, per germline. The CDR3 spans 14 residues. The CDR3 sequence is CASSLNQGGYEQYF. As DNA, the CDR3 is TGTGCCAGCAGCTTAAATCAGGGAGGCTACGAGCAGTACTTC.

V is TRBV21-1 and J is TRBJ1-1; TRBD1 reflects the table's D call only, with no check against the DNA. TRBV21-1 is labeled a pseudogene. This CDR3 has 13 amino acids. The CDR3 reads CASSSLMGPEAFF. CDR3 nucleotides: TGTGCCAGCAGCTCCCTCATGGGCCCTGAAGCTTTCTTT.

V is TRBV19 and J is TRBJ2-2, with 9 bases matching TRBD1. CDR3 size: 16 residues. Germline values: CDR1 LNHDA, CDR2 SQIVND (reference sequence). V dropped 6 bases and J dropped 5; count of bases not matched to a gene: 10. This chain's CDR3 is CASRTAGTGITGELFF. The CDR3 DNA reads as TGTGCCAGTAGGACTGCCGGGACAGGGATAACCGGGGAGCTGTTTTTT.

This clone was detected only once. This chain links TRBV11-2 with TRBJ1-1, with 7 bases identical to TRBD1. This CDR3 contains 16 residues. CDR1 and CDR2 from the germline V gene are SGHAT and FQNNGV. Trimming removed 3 bases from V and 2 bases from J; junction bases left unmatched: 9. CDR3 nucleotide sequence: TGTGCCAGCAGCTTGCGCTTCGGGACAGTTAACACTGAAGCTTTCTTT. As protein: CASSLRFGTVNTEAFF. The complete variable domain, with remaining parts taken from reference TRBV11-2 and TRBJ1-1, reads EAGVAQSPRYKIIEKRQSVAFWCNPISGHATLYWYQQILGQGPKLLIQFQNNGVVDDSQLPKDRFSAERLKGVDSTLKIQPAKLEDSAVYLCASSLRFGTVNTEAFFGQGTRLTVV.

The chain combines TRBV4-1 with TRBJ2-5; 9 nucleotides line up with TRBD2. The germline V gene has CDR1 MGHRA and CDR2 YSYEKL. This CDR3 is built from 18 residues. Trimming removed 0 bases from V and 5 bases from J; junction bases left unmatched: 13. The CDR3, as DNA: TGCGCCAGCAGCCAAGATTCCCCCTGGGCTAGCGGGGTGGAGACCCAGTACTTC. This encodes CASSQDSPWASGVETQYF.

V usage is TRBV6-4 and J usage is TRBJ2-1; D perhaps matches TRBD2 (5 bases). The CDR3 consists of 18 residues. The germline V and J ends were trimmed by 3 bases and 0 bases, with 18 bases remaining between them. CDR1 and CDR2 (germline): MRHNA, SNTAGT. The CDR3 coding sequence is TGTGCCAGCAGTGATCCCGGAATAGGACTCAGCTCCTACAATGAGCAGTTCTTC. Encoded protein: CASSDPGIGLSSYNEQFF.

This clone was recorded a few times. The chain carries TRBV30 and TRBJ2-7, with 8 bases identical to TRBD2. Unmatched junction bases numbered 5, after V lost 5 bases and J lost 5 bases. Germline V gene data show CDR1 as GTSNPN and CDR2 as SVGIG (reference sequence). The CDR3 runs to 12 residues. CDR3 in amino acids: CAWLSGSHEQYF. CDR3 DNA: TGTGCCTGGCTAAGCGGGAGCCACGAGCAGTACTTC.

The chain carries TRBV6-5 and TRBJ1-3; 7 bases line up with TRBD1. V lost 5 bases and J lost 2; bases outside the gene matches: 3. Looked up from germline, CDR1 is MNHEY and CDR2 is SVGAGI. The CDR3 is 14 residues long. The DNA for the CDR3 is TGTGCCAGCAGTGGGACAGTCACTGGAAACACCATATATTTT. It translates to CASSGTVTGNTIYF.

The gene calls are TRBV7-2 and TRBJ2-7; 10 bases align to TRBD1. The germline CDR1 and CDR2 sequences are SGHTA and FQGNSA. The V gene end was trimmed by 2 bases and the J gene end by 5 bases; junction bases not matched to a gene: 9. CDR3 length: 16 residues. CDR3 region: CASSLLGQGFSHEQYF. DNA of the CDR3: TGTGCCAGCAGCTTATTGGGACAGGGGTTTAGTCACGAGCAGTACTTC.

The genes are TRBV4-1 and TRBJ2-7; 9 bases agree with TRBD2. Germline CDR1 and CDR2: MGHRA and YSYEKL. The V and J ends lost 4 bases and 3 bases, in that order; junction bases with no gene match: 22. This CDR3 contains 20 residues. CDR3 sequence: CASSPRTVAGGPEAYYEQYF. The CDR3 DNA is TGCGCCAGCAGCCCCCGGACGGTGGCGGGAGGGCCCGAGGCGTACTACGAGCAGTACTTC.

The V gene is TRBV7-8, the J gene TRBJ2-1, with 11 bases that match TRBD2. Germline CDR1 SGHVS, CDR2 FQNEAQ. The CDR3 sequence is 16 residues long. After removal of 2 bases from V and 4 bases from J, the junction contained 4 bases not matched to a gene. Written as DNA, the CDR3 is TGTGCCAGCAGCTTAAGACTAGCGGGGCTGTACAATGAGCAGTTCTTC. Protein: CASSLRLAGLYNEQFF. Full variable domain (outside the CDR3, taken from reference TRBV7-8 and TRBJ2-1): GAGVSQSPRYKVAKRGQDVALRCDPISGHVSLFWYQQALGQGPEFLTYFQNEAQLDKSGLPSDRFFAERPEGSVSTLKIQRTQQEDSAVYLCASSLRLAGLYNEQFFGPGTRLTVL.

The rearrangement links TRBV7-2 to TRBJ2-5; 7 bases are shared with TRBD2. Losses at the gene ends were 0 bases for V and 4 bases for J; bases not matched to a gene: 2. This CDR3 region has 14 residues. Germline CDR1 reads SGHTA; CDR2 reads FQGNSA. The CDR3: CASSLATGGETQYF. The DNA for the CDR3 is TGTGCCAGCAGCTTAGCGACGGGGGGAGAGACCCAGTACTTC.

The chain links TRBV6-6 to TRBJ2-5; D is unresolved. The CDR3 loop spans 11 amino acids. The germline V gene encodes CDR1 MNHNY and CDR2 SVGAGI (reference sequence). V lost 5 bases and J 3 bases, leaving 4 bases between the germline ends. CDR3 sequence (DNA): TGTGCCAGCAGTGCTAAAGAGACCCAGTACTTC. Encoded protein: CASSAKETQYF.

This chain connects TRBV5-1 to TRBJ2-3; tentatively, D is TRBD2 (6 bases). The germline V gene encodes CDR1 SGHRS and CDR2 YFSETQ. This CDR3 contains 15 residues. V lost 0 bases and J 3 bases, leaving 11 bases between the germline ends. The CDR3 DNA reads TGCGCCAGCAGCTTGGGCGGGGCTGCAACAGATACGCAGTATTTT. Protein: CASSLGGAATDTQYF.

J is TRBJ2-5 and V is TRBV7-2, with a weak D call TRBD1 (5 bases). The CDR3 has 13 amino acids. From germline, CDR1 is SGHTA and CDR2 FQGNSA. V dropped 7 bases and J dropped 5 bases, with 14 bases sitting between them. The CDR3 DNA reads as TGTGCCAGCACCCCGGGCCCAGGGGAGACCCAGTACTTC. Encoded protein: CASTPGPGETQYF. Variable domain in full (rest from reference TRBV7-2 and TRBJ2-5): GAGVSQSPSNKVTEKGKDVELRCDPISGHTALYWYRQSLGQGLEFLIYFQGNSAPDKSGLPSDRFSAERTGGSVSTLTIQRTQQEDSAVYLCASTPGPGETQYFGPGTRLLVL.

This clone appeared a few times. The chain recombines TRBV5-1 with TRBJ2-7; 7 bases match TRBD2. V dropped 4 bases and J dropped 6; count of bases not matched to a gene: 13. Per germline, CDR1 SGHRS and CDR2 YFSETQ. The CDR3 covers 15 residues. CDR3 sequence: CASSPVASGPREQYF. The DNA of the CDR3 is TGCGCCAGCAGCCCGGTAGCTAGCGGCCCGCGCGAGCAGTACTTC. The full variable domain, in which reference TRBV5-1 and TRBJ2-7 provide the parts outside the CDR3, is KAGVTQTPRYLIKTRGQQVTLSCSPISGHRSVSWYQQTPGQGLQFLFEYFSETQRNKGNFPGRFSGRQFSNSRSEMNVSTLELGDSALYLCASSPVASGPREQYFGPGTRLTVT.

This clone showed up just a few times. V is TRBV25-1 and J is TRBJ2-1; 7 positions match TRBD2. The CDR3 totals 16 residues. V shed 6 bases and J 2 bases; nucleotides not matched to a gene: 10. Per germline, CDR1 MGHDK and CDR2 SYGVNS. CDR3 sequence (DNA): TGTGCCAGCAGATCGGCCAGCGGGATAACCTACAATGAGCAGTTCTTC. Translated, it gives CASRSASGITYNEQFF.

The V gene is TRBV5-1, the J gene TRBJ1-2; D remains ambiguous. The germline V and J ends were trimmed by 5 bases and 6 bases, with 17 bases remaining between them. From germline, CDR1 is SGHRS and CDR2 YFSETQ. CDR3 length equals 14 residues. CDR3 bases: TGCGCCAGCAGTCCGGACGGCGGGTGGAATGGCTACACCTTC. Protein product: CASSPDGGWNGYTF.

This clone was seen a handful of times. This chain connects TRBV5-1 to TRBJ2-5; 8 bases map to TRBD1. Judging by the DNA end, TRBJ2-7 fits better; the J call may be wrong. The CDR3 has 15 residues. Germline assignment: CDR1 SGHRS and CDR2 YFSETQ. CDR3 sequence reads: CASQEGQGATGEQYF. The CDR3 region has the DNA TGCGCCAGCCAAGAGGGCCAGGGGGCGACGGGCGAGCAGTACTTC.